This paragraph reports one T cell receptor (beta chain). This may be a read error, as it is one base from a much larger clone. These data belong to a study of immune heterogeneity within non-small cell lung tumors. Study at large: Of the tumors, a few were squamous cell, some ten non-squamous, and 1 not otherwise specified.

The V end lost 6 bases, the J end lost 7 bases, and 24 bases lay between the germline ends. This CDR3 has 16 amino acids. Germline assignment: CDR1 MNHEY and CDR2 SVGEGT. Each sample used about 0.55 ug of genomic DNA from bulk tumor tissue. Taken during surgery, several biopsies per primary tumor were spaced as far apart as possible within the tumor mass. With untreated, newly diagnosed non-small cell lung cancer, the patients went on to undergo curative surgery. Multiplex PCR amplified the TCR beta CDR3 region. Its first round ran for nine to eleven cycles with 32 V and 13 J primers. TCRdb called the multiplex PCR reads again in MiXCR, with one record for every CDR3 protein. Counted here are about 15,000 distinct CDR3 sequences, roughly 29% occurring once; the ten biggest clones make up approximately 14%.

The receptor comes from a woman aged 45-65 years with non-small cell lung cancer. Sequenced sample: lung tumor tissue. The rearrangement joins TRBV6-2 or TRBV6-3 to TRBJ1-1; unclear D gene. CDR3 in DNA: TGTGCCAGCAGGCCTAGAGATGGGTTCGGACCTGGTGAAGCTTTCTTT. Translating gives CASRPRDGFGPGEAFF.